One and the same sample provided the 14 T cell receptor beta chains below, sequenced in a study of blood T cell repertoires in COVID-19 (dated by TCRdb to 2018 to 2020). The library was produced with the immunoSEQ multiplex PCR assay. TCRdb carries this immuneACCESS record with in-frame sequences only. Its versions omit some clonotypes, under half of them owing to an unresolved V gene in the studies checked, with the rest unexplained. The sample includes about 330,000 clones, with roughly 90% observed a single time. Less than 20% of the sample goes to the ten largest clones. Specimen: PBMCs or T cells enriched from blood (not recorded which). The receptors originated from a woman aged 25 to 39 who had recovered from COVID-19.

In nucleotides, the CDR3 is TGTGCCAGCAGCTTCAGTCGAGGGGGCGGCACAGATACGCAGTATTTT. Translating it yields CASSFSRGGGTDTQYF. This rearrangement joins TRBV7-2 to TRBJ2-3; 7 positions match TRBD1. The CDR3 is 16 amino acids. Trimming removed 3 bases from V and 1 base from J; junction bases left unmatched: 7. Germline-derived CDR1 and CDR2 are SGHTA and FQGNSA.

V gene TRBV6-5 combines with J gene TRBJ2-7; 12 bases are shared with TRBD2. CDR1 and CDR2 (germline): MNHEY, SVGAGI. The V and J ends lost 6 bases and 11 bases, in that order; junction bases with no gene match: 5. The CDR3 has 12 residues. The CDR3 region is CASRGLAGPKYF. The CDR3 bases are TGTGCCAGCAGGGGACTAGCGGGTCCGAAGTACTTC.

The V and J genes are TRBV27 and TRBJ2-7; perhaps TRBD2 as D (6 bases). Germline lookup yields CDR1 MNHEY and CDR2 SMNVEV (reference sequence). CDR3 size: 15 residues. V was shortened by 5 bases and J by 3 bases, with 17 bases between the two germline ends. The CDR3: CASSHSKGGFYEQYF. For the CDR3, the DNA is TGTGCCAGCAGTCACTCCAAGGGAGGCTTCTACGAGCAGTACTTC.

The chain employs TRBV7-8 and TRBJ2-2; D gene unclear. The V gene lost 0 bases and the J gene lost 8 bases, with 16 bases spanning the gap. The germline V gene encodes CDR1 SGHVS and CDR2 FQNEAQ. The CDR3 contains 16 residues. The CDR3 is CASSLAVRPSPGELFF. The CDR3 nucleotides read TGTGCCAGCAGCTTAGCAGTCAGGCCCTCCCCGGGGGAGCTGTTTTTT.

This clone is a singleton in its sample. This chain uses TRBV7-8 with TRBJ2-2; D is unresolved. The CDR3 has 13 amino acids. V lost 5 bases and J lost 4, with 8 bases in between. Germline V gene sequence: CDR1 SGHVS, CDR2 FQNEAQ. The CDR3 nucleotides are TGTGCCAGCAGCCCCCGTTTCACCGGGGAGCTGTTTTTT. Protein sequence: CASSPRFTGELFF.

V is TRBV7-3 and J is TRBJ2-3; tentatively, D is TRBD2 (5 bases). CDR1 SGHTA and CDR2 FQGTGA come from the germline V gene. CDR3 length: 14 amino acids. V lost 5 bases to trimming and J lost 3 bases, with 12 bases between them. In nucleotides, the CDR3 is TGTGCCAGCAGCCCCCGGCGAGGGACAGATACGCAGTATTTT. It yields the protein CASSPRRGTDTQYF. The full variable domain, with the rest looked up from reference TRBV7-3 and TRBJ2-3, is GAGVSQTPSNKVTEKGKYVELRCDPISGHTALYWYRQSLGQGPEFLIYFQGTGAADDSGLPNDRFFAVRPEGSVSTLKIQRTERGDSAVYLCASSPRRGTDTQYFGPGTRLTVL.

V and J are TRBV5-4 and TRBJ1-5; a weak D match, TRBD1 (5 bases). Germline assignment: CDR1 SGHNT and CDR2 YYREEE (reference sequence). The ends were cut back, 0 bases at V and 3 bases at J, with 10 bases in the middle. The CDR3 is 15 amino acids. The CDR3: CASSLAGTNNQPQHF. The CDR3 region has the DNA TGTGCCAGCAGCTTGGCCGGGACTAACAATCAGCCCCAGCATTTT.

The gene calls are TRBV7-9 and TRBJ2-7; a possible D gene is TRBD2 (6 bases). The CDR3 extends over 14 amino acids. V lost 4 bases and J lost 4, with 14 bases in between. CDR1 is SEHNR and CDR2 is FQNEAQ in the germline V gene (reference sequence). CDR3 sequence: CASSSASVVYEQYF. The CDR3 region has the DNA TGTGCCAGCAGCTCGGCTAGCGTGGTGTACGAGCAGTACTTC.

This chain joins TRBV7-2 and TRBJ1-1; TRBD1 might be the D (6 bases). The CDR3 totals 15 residues. Per germline, CDR1 SGHTA and CDR2 FQGNSA. V was shortened by 1 base and J by 11 bases, with 20 bases between the two germline ends. The CDR3 nucleotides are TGTGCCAGCAGCTTAGATTGGGGCAACAGGGAGGGGGCTTTCTTT. This encodes CASSLDWGNREGAFF.

The chain carries TRBV6-5 and TRBJ2-3, with D possibly being TRBD2 (7 bases). This CDR3 has 16 residues. V lost 0 bases and J lost 5, with 15 bases in between. Per the germline V gene, CDR1 is MNHEY and CDR2 is SVGAGI. The CDR3 nucleotides are TGTGCCAGCAGTTACTCGATGGGGGGGCTAGGAGATACGCAGTATTTT. Encoded protein: CASSYSMGGLGDTQYF.

The J gene is TRBJ2-5, the V gene TRBV7-9; 9 positions match TRBD1. Germline V gives CDR1 SEHNR, CDR2 FQNEAQ (reference sequence). The CDR3 loop spans 15 amino acids. The junction had 11 bases not matched to a gene; V was cut back by 5 bases and J by 7 bases. CDR3 amino acids: CASSTGTGRIRTQYF. In nucleotides, the CDR3 is TGTGCCAGCAGCACCGGGACAGGGAGGATCAGGACCCAGTACTTC. Together with reference TRBV7-9 and TRBJ2-5, the CDR3 gives the full variable domain: DTGVSQNPRHKITKRGQNVTFRCDPISEHNRLYWYRQTLGQGPEFLTYFQNEAQLEKSRLLSDRFSAERPKGSFSTLEIQRTEQGDSAMYLCASSTGTGRIRTQYFGPGTRLLVL.

The gene calls are TRBV3-1 (or the pseudogene TRBV3-2) and TRBJ2-5; perhaps TRBD1 as D (6 bases). Trimming took 2 bases from V and 3 from J, leaving 10 bases between them. The CDR3 covers 14 residues. Germline assignment: CDR1 LGHDT and CDR2 YNNKEL (reference sequence). The CDR3 DNA reads as TGTGCCAGCAGCCAAAGACAGGTAGAAGAGACCCAGTACTTC. Its protein is CASSQRQVEETQYF.

V gene TRBV4-3 combines with J gene TRBJ2-1, with D possibly being TRBD2 (5 bases). The CDR3 consists of 16 residues. V was cut by 0 bases and J by 1 base, with 10 bases left in between. The germline V gene encodes CDR1 LGHNA and CDR2 YSLEER. Here the CDR3 reads CASSQDLGGSYNEQFF. DNA of the CDR3: TGCGCCAGCAGCCAAGATCTGGGCGGGTCCTACAATGAGCAGTTCTTC.

The rearrangement links TRBV3-1 (or the pseudogene TRBV3-2) to TRBJ1-5; D unresolved. V was clipped by 0 bases and J by 9 bases, with 21 bases between them. The CDR3 consists of 17 residues. Germline V CDR1 and CDR2: LGHDT, YNNKEL (reference sequence). The CDR3 region has the DNA TGTGCCAGCAGCCAAGATCGCCACTCGGTGAGCGATTGGCCCCAGCATTTT. Translating it yields CASSQDRHSVSDWPQHF.